These 9 T cell receptor beta chains came from one sample sequenced in a study of blood T cell repertoires in COVID-19. Sequencing used immunoSEQ multiplex PCR; TCRdb keeps in-frame clones, though not all of them. The sample yields 140,000 or so clones, roughly 87% seen once. What was sequenced was peripheral blood. Source of these receptors: a woman aged 50 to 60 with acute or convalescent COVID-19.

V and J are TRBV5-1 and TRBJ2-5, with TRBD2 matching 10 bases. The CDR3 contains 15 residues. Looked up from germline, CDR1 is SGHRS and CDR2 is YFSETQ. With V trimmed by 5 bases and J by 0 bases, 4 bases remained unmatched. Written as DNA, the CDR3 is TGCGCCAGCAGGAGGACTAGCGGAGACCAAGAGACCCAGTACTTC. Translation gives CASRRTSGDQETQYF. The entire variable domain, with the rest obtained from reference TRBV5-1 and TRBJ2-5, is as follows: KAGVTQTPRYLIKTRGQQVTLSCSPISGHRSVSWYQQTPGQGLQFLFEYFSETQRNKGNFPGRFSGRQFSNSRSEMNVSTLELGDSALYLCASRRTSGDQETQYFGPGTRLLVL.

The chain recombines TRBV10-3 with TRBJ2-2; TRBD1 might be the D (6 bases). The V end was cut by 3 bases, the J end by 4 bases, with 9 bases between. CDR1 and CDR2 (germline): ENHRY, SYGVKD. There are 14 residues in the CDR3. CDR3: CAISDSQGTGELFF. DNA of the CDR3: TGTGCCATCAGTGACTCACAGGGCACCGGGGAGCTGTTTTTT.

This clone appeared once. This chain connects TRBV9 to TRBJ2-3; possibly TRBD2 for D (6 bases). The germline gives CDR1 SGDLS, CDR2 YYNGEE. The CDR3 is 14 amino acids. Trimming took off 0 bases at V and 1 base at J, with 6 bases between the two ends. The CDR3, as DNA: TGTGCCAGCAGCGTAGAGCGGGGCACAGATACGCAGTATTTT. It translates to CASSVERGTDTQYF.

The V and J genes are TRBV6-1 and TRBJ1-2, with 9 bases that match TRBD1. The CDR3 runs 14 residues. Unmatched junction bases numbered 5, after V lost 3 bases and J lost 6 bases. Germline CDR1 and CDR2: MNHNS and SASEGT. The CDR3 coding sequence is TGTGCCAGCAGTGAGACAGGGGGGGCGAATGGCTACACCTTC. It translates to CASSETGGANGYTF.

This chain links TRBV29-1 with TRBJ2-3; 9 nucleotides agree with TRBD2. Looked up from germline, CDR1 is SQVTM and CDR2 is ANQGSEA. The V segment lost 5 bases and the J segment 2 bases; nucleotides outside the gene matches: 2. This CDR3 region has 13 residues. The CDR3 coding sequence is TGCAGCGTTCAGCGGGGGGACACAGATACGCAGTATTTT. This sequence encodes CSVQRGDTDTQYF.

This clone occurred once. CDR3 coding DNA: TGTGCCAGCAGTCCCTGGGCTAGAGGGAATGAGCAGTTCTTC. Translated: CASSPWARGNEQFF. V is TRBV25-1 and J is TRBJ2-1; D perhaps matches TRBD2 (5 bases). From germline, CDR1 is MGHDK and CDR2 SYGVNS. The CDR3 totals 14 residues. The V end was cut by 5 bases, the J end by 7 bases, with 15 bases between.

The CDR3 spells CASSPGQEGQYF. The CDR3 DNA sequence: TGTGCCAGCAGCCCCGGACAGGAAGGACAGTATTTT. V gene TRBV7-3 combines with J gene TRBJ2-3; TRBD1 matches 7 bases. Germline assignment: CDR1 SGHTA and CDR2 FQGTGA. After removal of 5 bases from V and 12 bases from J, the junction contained 8 bases not matched to a gene. CDR3 length: 12 residues.

The chain couples TRBV18 to TRBJ2-7; D not certain. This CDR3 region has 13 residues. Trimming stripped 2 bases from V and 7 bases from J, with 12 bases between. Germline V gene sequence: CDR1 KGHSH, CDR2 LQKENI. DNA of the CDR3: TGTGCCAGCTCACCATTCGGTCCCCAAGAGCAGTACTTC. As protein: CASSPFGPQEQYF.

J is TRBJ1-5 and V is TRBV19, with D tentatively TRBD1 (6 bases). Trimming cost V 4 bases and J 2 bases, with 18 bases left between them. The V gene's germline CDR1 is LNHDA and CDR2 SQIVND (reference sequence). The CDR3 spans 17 residues. The CDR3 nucleotides read TGTGCCAGTAGTACTAGGCGACAGGTTCCAGGCAATCAGCCCCAGCATTTT. Translating gives CASSTRRQVPGNQPQHF. The full variable domain, rest sourced from reference TRBV19 and TRBJ1-5, is DGGITQSPKYLFRKEGQNVTLSCEQNLNHDAMYWYRQDPGQGLRLIYYSQIVNDFQKGDIAEGYSVSREKKESFPLTVTSAQKNPTAFYLCASSTRRQVPGNQPQHFGDGTRLSIL.